The 25 T cell receptor beta chains in this list originate from one sample, sequenced in a study of control samples from healthy donors and cancer patients. This table comes from immunoSEQ multiplex PCR, and its TCRdb copy is limited to in-frame clones, with some not included. The sample carries 150,000 to 200,000 clones, roughly 89% recorded once. The source material was blood. These receptors were taken from a woman in her 30s in good health.

CDR3 protein: CASSSPTGRPNTEAFF. DNA for the CDR3: TGTGCCAGCAGCTCGCCAACGGGACGGCCCAACACTGAAGCTTTCTTT. The V call is TRBV5-8, the J call TRBJ1-1; TRBD1 is a possible D gene (5 bases). Germline V gene data show CDR1 as SGHTS and CDR2 as YDEGEE. The CDR3 totals 16 residues. V lost 3 bases and J 2 bases, leaving 17 bases between the germline ends.

The rearrangement uses TRBV3-1 (or the pseudogene TRBV3-2) and TRBJ1-2; D is undetermined. V dropped 0 bases and J dropped 4 bases, with 15 bases sitting between them. Per the germline V gene, CDR1 is LGHDT and CDR2 is YNNKEL (reference sequence). There are 16 residues in the CDR3. CDR3 sequence reads: CASSQDLEGSFYGYTF. The CDR3 nucleotides read TGTGCCAGCAGCCAAGATCTCGAGGGTTCGTTCTATGGCTACACCTTC.

The count of this clone is one. The chain links TRBV7-3 to TRBJ2-5; weak D call: TRBD2 (5 bases). The V end lost 1 base, the J end lost 4 bases, and 10 bases lay between the germline ends. CDR1 and CDR2 (germline): SGHTA, FQGTGA. CDR3 length equals 14 residues. The CDR3: CASSLSSGLETQYF. The CDR3 DNA is TGTGCCAGCAGCTTAAGCTCGGGGTTAGAGACCCAGTACTTC. Looking up the rest from reference TRBV7-3 and TRBJ2-5 gives the full variable domain: GAGVSQTPSNKVTEKGKYVELRCDPISGHTALYWYRQSLGQGPEFLIYFQGTGAADDSGLPNDRFFAVRPEGSVSTLKIQRTERGDSAVYLCASSLSSGLETQYFGPGTRLLVL.

In regard to this clone: Other DNA sequences within the sample encode an identical CDR3. This chain joins TRBV6-4 and TRBJ1-1, with 9 bases identical to TRBD1. CDR1 is MRHNA and CDR2 is SNTAGT in the germline V gene. The junction had 3 bases not matched to a gene; V was cut back by 6 bases and J by 4 bases. The CDR3 length is 13 residues. The CDR3 coding sequence is TGTGCCAGCAGCGACAGGGGGGGCACTGAAGCTTTCTTT. This translates into CASSDRGGTEAFF.

The rearrangement uses TRBV18 and TRBJ2-1; weak D call: TRBD2 (5 bases). Germline lookup yields CDR1 KGHSH and CDR2 LQKENI. V was trimmed by 1 base and J by 8 bases, leaving 6 bases between them. This CDR3 is 12 amino acids long. For the CDR3, the DNA is TGTGCCAGCTCACCACTTAGCGATGAGCAGTTCTTC. Its protein is CASSPLSDEQFF.

The CDR3 bases are TGTGCCAGCAGACCGGGACAGGGGCGGACCGGGGAGCTGTTTTTT. Translated: CASRPGQGRTGELFF. The gene calls are TRBV4-2 and TRBJ2-2, with 10 bases lining up with TRBD1. Germline lookup yields CDR1 LGHNA and CDR2 YNFKEQ. Germline trimming cut 6 bases from V and 5 bases from J; bases unmatched to any gene: 6. The CDR3 is 15 residues long.

The V gene is TRBV21-1, the J gene TRBJ1-2; the table's D gene call, TRBD1, was not cross checked with the DNA. TRBV21-1 is deemed a pseudogene. The CDR3 consists of 12 residues. The CDR3: CASSKGGCGYTF. The CDR3 DNA sequence: TGTGCCAGCAGCAAAGGGGGCTGCGGCTACACCTTC.

This chain connects TRBV4-1 to TRBJ1-1; D not certain. The V gene lost 0 bases and the J gene lost 2 bases, with 10 bases spanning the gap. This CDR3 has 15 amino acids. CDR1 and CDR2 (germline): MGHRA, YSYEKL. The CDR3: CASSQDHGPNTEAFF. The CDR3 nucleotides are TGCGCCAGCAGCCAAGATCACGGACCAAACACTGAAGCTTTCTTT.

The rearrangement uses TRBV6-5 and TRBJ1-1; D might be TRBD1 (6 bases). CDR3 length: 13 amino acids. Germline V CDR1 and CDR2: MNHEY, SVGAGI. Trimming shortened V by 8 bases and J by 2 bases, and 12 bases separated the two germline ends. The chain's CDR3 is CASQQGGNTEAFF. The CDR3 nucleotides are TGTGCCAGCCAACAGGGAGGAAACACTGAAGCTTTCTTT.

The V and J genes are TRBV5-8 and TRBJ1-1; D ambiguous. Trimming removed 0 bases from V and 2 bases from J, with 8 bases in between. The CDR3 extends over 14 amino acids. CDR1 is SGHTS and CDR2 is YDEGEE in the germline V gene. The CDR3 DNA reads as TGTGCCAGCAGCTTGGTTTTCAGAAACACTGAAGCTTTCTTT. This codes for CASSLVFRNTEAFF. Complete variable domain (other parts from reference TRBV5-8 and TRBJ1-1): EAGVTQSPTHLIKTRGQQATLRCSPISGHTSVYWYQQALGLGLQFLLWYDEGEERNRGNFPPRFSGRQFPNYSSELNVNALELEDSALYLCASSLVFRNTEAFFGQGTRLTVV.

V is TRBV6-1 and J is TRBJ1-2; 12 bases map to TRBD1. V trimming: 0 bases; J trimming: 7 bases; junction bases outside the gene matches: 3. Germline values: CDR1 MNHNS, CDR2 SASEGT. The CDR3 contains 15 residues. The CDR3: CASSEAPGQGAGYTF. The CDR3 DNA reads as TGTGCCAGCAGTGAAGCACCGGGACAGGGGGCTGGCTACACCTTC.

V usage is TRBV9 and J usage is TRBJ2-3; perhaps D is TRBD1 or TRBD2 (5 bases each). From germline, CDR1 is SGDLS and CDR2 YYNGEE. Trimming took 0 bases from V and 0 from J, leaving 8 bases between them. This CDR3 is 15 amino acids long. The CDR3 is CASSVGGGSTDTQYF. CDR3 nucleotides: TGTGCCAGCAGCGTAGGGGGCGGGAGCACAGATACGCAGTATTTT.

The V and J genes are TRBV7-6 and TRBJ2-7; D is possibly TRBD1 (6 bases). The CDR3 covers 13 residues. V lost 0 bases to trimming and J lost 7 bases, with 10 bases between them. Germline V gene lookup returns CDR1 SGHVS and CDR2 FNYEAQ. The CDR3 DNA reads as TGTGCCAGCAGCTTAGCGCCAGGGGTTGAGCAGTACTTC. Its translation: CASSLAPGVEQYF.

This chain joins TRBV10-3 and TRBJ2-7; 9 positions match TRBD1. The trim removed 5 bases at V and 2 bases at J, leaving 7 bases unmatched. The CDR3 extends over 15 amino acids. Germline CDR1 is ENHRY and CDR2 is SYGVKD. The CDR3 loop is CAISSPGQGTYEQYF. In nucleotides, the CDR3 is TGTGCCATCAGTTCCCCGGGACAGGGAACCTACGAGCAGTACTTC.

The chain uses TRBV12-3 or TRBV12-4 and TRBJ2-7; no reliable D call. The CDR3 has 12 amino acids. V was shortened by 3 bases and J by 2 bases, with 5 bases between the two germline ends. This CDR3 reads CASSLDPYEQYF. Here the CDR3 DNA reads TGTGCCAGCAGTTTGGACCCCTACGAGCAGTACTTC.

In DNA form, the CDR3 reads TGTGCCAGCAGCTTAAGATCTAGATCGGAAACCGGGGAGCTGTTTTTT. It specifies CASSLRSRSETGELFF. This chain joins TRBV7-2 and TRBJ2-2; D remains unclear. The CDR3 is 16 amino acids. Looked up from germline, CDR1 is SGHTA and CDR2 is FQGNSA. Trimming removed 2 bases at V and 5 bases at J, with 15 bases between. The complete variable domain, with remaining parts taken from reference TRBV7-2 and TRBJ2-2, reads GAGVSQSPSNKVTEKGKDVELRCDPISGHTALYWYRQSLGQGLEFLIYFQGNSAPDKSGLPSDRFSAERTGGSVSTLTIQRTQQEDSAVYLCASSLRSRSETGELFFGEGSRLTVL.

A single count supports this clone. V is TRBV27 and J is TRBJ1-5; D not certain. V was cut by 4 bases and J by 0 bases, with 7 bases left in between. CDR1 and CDR2 (germline): MNHEY, SMNVEV (reference sequence). The CDR3 is 14 residues long. The CDR3 region is CASSYGSSNQPQHF. The CDR3 DNA reads TGTGCCAGCAGTTATGGGAGTAGCAATCAGCCCCAGCATTTT.

The chain links TRBV4-2 to TRBJ1-4; D gene unclear. The V end lost 0 bases, the J end lost 0 bases, and 5 bases lay between the germline ends. The germline V gene has CDR1 LGHNA and CDR2 YNFKEQ. The CDR3 consists of 15 residues. CDR3 sequence reads: CASSQEGTTNEKLFF. In nucleotides, the CDR3 is TGTGCCAGCAGCCAAGAGGGGACAACTAATGAAAAACTGTTTTTT.

The rearrangement uses TRBV9 and TRBJ1-6, with TRBD1 identical over 9 bases. CDR3 length: 12 amino acids. Trimming took 4 bases from V and 12 from J; bases not matched to a gene: 2. The germline V gene has CDR1 SGDLS and CDR2 YYNGEE. In DNA form, the CDR3 reads TGTGCCAGCAGCCGACAGGGGGAACCCCTCCACTTT. Encoded protein: CASSRQGEPLHF. The full variable domain, in which reference TRBV9 and TRBJ1-6 provide the parts outside the CDR3, is DSGVTQTPKHLITATGQRVTLRCSPRSGDLSVYWYQQSLDQGLQFLIQYYNGEERAKGNILERFSAQQFPDLHSELNLSSLELGDSALYFCASSRQGEPLHFGNGTRLTVT.

This chain links TRBV5-6 with TRBJ2-7, with TRBD1 identical over 12 bases. This CDR3 spans 14 amino acids. Germline values: CDR1 SGHDT, CDR2 YYEEEE. With 4 bases clipped from V and 6 bases from J, the junction kept 5 bases outside the gene matches. Here the CDR3 reads CASSGGQGAREQYF. The CDR3 DNA sequence: TGTGCCAGCAGCGGGGGACAGGGGGCGCGCGAGCAGTACTTC.

The J gene is TRBJ2-3, the V gene TRBV19; 8 bases line up with TRBD1. Germline V CDR1 and CDR2: LNHDA, SQIVND (reference sequence). The V segment lost 4 bases and the J segment 3 bases; nucleotides outside the gene matches: 12. CDR3 size: 17 residues. The CDR3 nucleotides read TGTGCCAGTAGTAGCCGCTCCCGGACAGGGAGGACAGATACGCAGTATTTT. Protein: CASSSRSRTGRTDTQYF.

The gene calls are TRBV10-3 and TRBJ2-1; 9 positions agree with TRBD2. The CDR3 has 15 residues. The J segment lost 2 bases and the V segment lost 4 bases, leaving 3 bases of the junction unmatched. Germline CDR1 reads ENHRY; CDR2 reads SYGVKD. The CDR3 sequence is CAISAAGGPYNEQFF. DNA for the CDR3: TGTGCCATCAGTGCGGCGGGAGGGCCCTACAATGAGCAGTTCTTC.

This chain connects TRBV3-1 (or the pseudogene TRBV3-2) to TRBJ1-5, with D possibly TRBD1 on 5 matching bases. Germline V CDR1 and CDR2: LGHDT, YNNKEL (reference sequence). The CDR3 runs to 15 residues. V was cut by 0 bases and J by 5 bases, with 11 bases left in between. The CDR3 region is CASSQDVGTDQPQHF. The DNA for the CDR3 is TGTGCCAGCAGCCAAGATGTAGGGACGGATCAGCCCCAGCATTTT.

The V call is TRBV12-3 or TRBV12-4, the J call TRBJ2-1; D is unresolved. The CDR3 runs to 11 residues. V was pared by 4 bases and J by 4 bases, with 2 bases between. CDR3: CASSYYNEQFF. In nucleotides, the CDR3 is TGTGCCAGCAGTTATTACAATGAGCAGTTCTTC.

This clone was counted once. V is TRBV4-1 and J is TRBJ1-5; D ambiguous. From germline, CDR1 is MGHRA and CDR2 YSYEKL. This CDR3 region has 14 residues. Trimming removed 3 bases at V and 2 bases at J, with 8 bases between. The chain's CDR3 is CASSQPGGNQPQHF. Written as DNA, the CDR3 is TGCGCCAGCAGCCAGCCGGGCGGCAATCAGCCCCAGCATTTT.